The clone carrying this T cell receptor beta chain was picked up one time. The antigen is unknown. The CDR3 sequence is 14 residues long. Germline loops: CDR1 SNHLY, CDR2 FYNNEI. Profiling relied on immunoSEQ multiplex PCR, and the TCRdb table lists in-frame clones only, not all of them. Of under 2,500,000 clones in the sample, approximately 95% were seen once. The data belong to a study of shared clonotypes between healthy human individuals. Study observations and caveats: Sorted-subset sequencing was shown by rarefaction to be incomplete despite large depth. Estimated clonotype richness was generally higher in naive than memory subsets.

Sequencing was performed on naive CD4+ T cells sorted from blood. The subset denotes: CD45RA+ positively selected. The chain uses TRBV2 and TRBJ2-5; 10 bases align to TRBD2. TRBJ2-7 matches the DNA end more closely, so the J call is doubtful. The receptor comes from a man younger than 35 in good health. CDR3 protein: CASSWTSGSYEQYF. CDR3 nucleotide sequence: TGTGCCAGCAGTTGGACTAGCGGCTCCTACGAGCAGTACTTC.